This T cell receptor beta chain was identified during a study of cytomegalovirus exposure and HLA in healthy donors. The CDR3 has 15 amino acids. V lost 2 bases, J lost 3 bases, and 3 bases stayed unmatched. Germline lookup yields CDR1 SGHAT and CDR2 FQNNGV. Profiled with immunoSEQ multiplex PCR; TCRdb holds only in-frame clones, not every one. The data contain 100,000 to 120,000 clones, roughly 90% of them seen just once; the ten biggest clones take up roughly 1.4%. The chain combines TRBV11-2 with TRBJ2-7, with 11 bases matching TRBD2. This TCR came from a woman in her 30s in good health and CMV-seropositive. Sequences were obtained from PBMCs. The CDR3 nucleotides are TGTGCCAGCAGCTTAATAGCGGGGGGGGTCTACGAGCAGTACTTC. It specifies CASSLIAGGVYEQYF.